This TCR beta chain came from a study (dated by TCRdb to the early 2010s). Sequencing instrument: Illumina Genome Analyzer IIx. In TCRdb, the public reads were trimmed at Q25 with fastp and aligned with MiXCR, with productive beta chains retained. Rows matching on CDR3 protein sequence are summarized as one entry with the most common DNA and genes. Across this sample there are roughly 6,400 distinct CDR3 sequences, with over 30% seen only once. The top ten clones comprise 22% of the sample. With respect to this clonotype: Its antigen is unknown. Base qualities are not provided; no much larger clone lies one nucleotide away.

CDR1 and CDR2, per the germline V gene, are SGHDN and FVKESK. Deletion took 0 bases off V and 4 bases off J, with a span of 6 bases between the germline ends. Reading from cysteine to phenylalanine, the CDR3 counts 13 amino acids. The entry retains the CDR3 DNA only, 39 bases that are in frame from base 1. The specimen sequenced was blood. The clonotype originates from a human donor. The V and J genes are TRBV14 and TRBJ1-2; too little of a D gene remains to name it. The CDR3 protein: CASSQDRPYGYTF. The DNA sequence reads TGTGCCAGCAGCCAAGACAGACCCTATGGCTACACCTTC.